The present T cell receptor beta chain was sequenced within a study of human T cells and chemical hapten exposure. Study as a whole: Per-sample variation in TCR yield stemmed mainly from small pooled library volume differences.

This clonotype was detected ten times or more. Germline V lookup: CDR1 SGHRS, CDR2 YFSETQ. The V gene end was trimmed by 4 bases and the J gene end by 3 bases; junction bases not matched to a gene: 4. The CDR3 is 13 amino acids. Described time point: healthy volunteer bleed at 2 weeks. It was unfractionated whole blood from which total RNA was extracted. In the authors' methods: Sample TCR totals centred on a median of about 100,000, ranging about 20,000 to 700,000. TCRdb itself ran the RACE reads through MiXCR, one entry per CDR3 protein. For this entry, the V and J calls and clone size follow TCRdb and not the study's own pipeline. The sample lists over 45,000 distinct CDR3 sequences; about 3.9% were seen once.

V gene TRBV5-1 combines with J gene TRBJ2-7; the match to TRBD1 covers 7 bases. The receptor was isolated from a female donor in good health. Some clones in this sample may be carry-over from other donors' samples. Sequences were obtained from whole blood. The chain's CDR3 is CASSRDSFYEQYF. The CDR3 nucleotides read TGCGCCAGCAGCCGGGACAGTTTCTACGAGCAGTACTTC.